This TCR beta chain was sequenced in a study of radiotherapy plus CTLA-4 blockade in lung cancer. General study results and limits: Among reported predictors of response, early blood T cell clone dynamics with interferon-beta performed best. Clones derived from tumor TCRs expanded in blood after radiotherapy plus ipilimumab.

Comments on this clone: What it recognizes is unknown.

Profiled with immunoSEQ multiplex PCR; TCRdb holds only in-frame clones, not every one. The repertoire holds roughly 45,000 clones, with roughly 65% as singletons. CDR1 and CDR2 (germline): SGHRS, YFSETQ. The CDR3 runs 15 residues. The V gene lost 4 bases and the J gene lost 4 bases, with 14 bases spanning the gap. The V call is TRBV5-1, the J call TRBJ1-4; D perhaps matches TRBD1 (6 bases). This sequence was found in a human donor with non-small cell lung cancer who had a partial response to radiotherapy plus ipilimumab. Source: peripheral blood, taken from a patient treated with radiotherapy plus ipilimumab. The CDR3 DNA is TGCGCCAGCAGCCCTGGAAGGGGGGGTAATGAAAAACTGTTTTTT. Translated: CASSPGRGGNEKLFF.